The 11 T cell receptor beta chains below were found in one sample sequenced in a study of T cells in Graves' hyperthyroidism and ophthalmopathy. Amplification of TCR beta CDR3 regions was performed using RNA transcripts as template. HTBI primers were employed in a first-round RT-PCR of the TCR CDR3. TCRdb re-derived calls from the multiplex PCR reads in MiXCR, one entry per CDR3 protein. Of 490,000 or so distinct CDR3 sequences in the sample, around a fifth were seen once. Sequencing was carried out using blood. The source of these receptors is a woman between 70 and 85 years old with Graves' ophthalmopathy.

The chain joins TRBV7-9 to TRBJ1-6, with D perhaps matching TRBD1 (6 bases). This CDR3 region has 20 residues. The germline V gene encodes CDR1 SEHNR and CDR2 FQNEAQ (reference sequence). V was trimmed by 2 bases and J by 0 bases, leaving 20 bases between them. The chain's CDR3 is CASSLLSDSLDSSYNSPLHF. The CDR3 nucleotides are TGTGCCAGCAGCTTACTATCGGACAGCCTCGATAGCTCCTATAATTCACCCCTCCACTTT.

V is TRBV5-1 and J is TRBJ2-2; tentatively, D is TRBD1 (5 bases). The CDR3 runs 13 residues. Germline assignment: CDR1 SGHRS and CDR2 YFSETQ. With 0 bases removed from V and 9 bases from J, the gap between germline ends came to 9 bases. The CDR3 sequence: CASSLEGRWELFF. CDR3 nucleotide sequence: TGCGCCAGCAGCTTGGAGGGGCGATGGGAGCTGTTTTTT.

This clonotype was counted ten times or more. This chain links TRBV7-2 with TRBJ2-3; 9 nucleotides match TRBD2. The CDR3 is made up of 16 amino acids. CDR1 SGHTA and CDR2 FQGNSA come from the germline V gene. V lost 8 bases to trimming and J lost 0 bases; unmatched junction nucleotides: 9. This chain's CDR3 is CASRSGAGGSTDTQYF. DNA for the CDR3: TGTGCCAGCCGTAGTGGGGCGGGAGGGAGCACAGATACGCAGTATTTT. Filled out from reference TRBV7-2 and TRBJ2-3, the complete variable domain reads GAGVSQSPSNKVTEKGKDVELRCDPISGHTALYWYRQSLGQGLEFLIYFQGNSAPDKSGLPSDRFSAERTGGSVSTLTIQRTQQEDSAVYLCASRSGAGGSTDTQYFGPGTRLTVL.

The chain combines TRBV20-1 with TRBJ1-2, with D unclear. V lost 1 base and J lost 2, with 14 bases in between. The CDR3 has 15 amino acids. Looked up from germline, CDR1 is DFQATT and CDR2 is SNEGSKA (reference sequence). This chain's CDR3 is CSARARVDVNYGYTF. The CDR3 nucleotides read TGCAGTGCTAGAGCGAGGGTAGATGTCAACTATGGCTACACCTTC.

This clonotype was recorded many times. This rearrangement joins TRBV7-9 to TRBJ2-3; D remains unclear. The CDR3 is made up of 12 amino acids. The germline V and J ends were trimmed by 5 bases and 5 bases, with 8 bases remaining between them. CDR1 and CDR2 from the germline V gene are SEHNR and FQNEAQ (reference sequence). The CDR3, as DNA: TGTGCCAGCAGCCTCAAGGGAGATACGCAGTATTTT. Translation gives CASSLKGDTQYF.

There are many counts of this clonotype. The rearrangement joins TRBV28 to TRBJ2-1; D gene ambiguous. The V gene's germline CDR1 is MDHEN and CDR2 SYDVKM. The CDR3 has 17 amino acids. Trimming pared 5 bases from V and 0 bases from J, leaving 17 bases between. Here the CDR3 DNA reads TGTGCCAGCAGTCCCCCCCACCTAAAGAGCTCCTACAATGAGCAGTTCTTC. This codes for CASSPPHLKSSYNEQFF.

This clonotype was counted between two and nine times. This chain joins TRBV30 and TRBJ1-2; D perhaps matches TRBD1 (5 bases). The CDR3 has 13 residues. Between the trimmed V and J ends, which lost 1 base and 8 bases, there was a span of 14 bases. CDR1 and CDR2 (germline): GTSNPN, SVGIG (reference sequence). This CDR3 is CAWSDTTVGGYTF. The CDR3 DNA sequence: TGTGCCTGGAGTGACACGACAGTAGGAGGCTACACCTTC. Complete variable domain (other parts from reference TRBV30 and TRBJ1-2): SQTIHQWPATLVQPVGSPLSLECTVEGTSNPNLYWYRQAAGRGLQLLFYSVGIGQISSEVPQNLSASRPQDRQFILSSKKLLLSDSGFYLCAWSDTTVGGYTFGSGTRLTVV.

There are a few counts of this clonotype. The CDR3 DNA sequence: TGTGCCAGCAGTGCTTCGGGGCGTTCCTATAATTCACCCCTCCACTTT. Amino acid sequence: CASSASGRSYNSPLHF. This sequence joins TRBV2 and TRBJ1-6; D is possibly TRBD1 (5 bases). Germline values: CDR1 SNHLY, CDR2 FYNNEI. The V end was cut by 4 bases, the J end by 1 base, with 11 bases between. The CDR3 is made up of 16 amino acids.

The genes are TRBV5-8 and TRBJ2-3; 11 bases match TRBD2. CDR3 length equals 16 residues. J gave up 3 bases and V 0 bases, and 3 bases lay outside the gene matches. In germline, CDR1 is SGHTS, CDR2 YDEGEE. CDR3 bases: TGTGCCAGCAGCTTGGCCGGGACTAGCGGAACAGATACGCAGTATTTT. This codes for CASSLAGTSGTDTQYF.

This chain connects TRBV28 to TRBJ2-7, with D unclear. Germline V CDR1 and CDR2: MDHEN, SYDVKM. The CDR3 is made up of 12 amino acids. V was cut by 6 bases and J by 5 bases, with 11 bases left in between. The CDR3 bases are TGTGCCAGCAGCTCCGGGTGGAACGAGCAGTACTTC. Residues: CASSSGWNEQYF.

The genes are TRBV14 and TRBJ2-7; 7 bases match TRBD1. The ends lost 4 bases at V and 3 bases at J; junction bases unmatched: 6. The CDR3 extends over 14 amino acids. Germline V lookup: CDR1 SGHDN, CDR2 FVKESK. The CDR3 spells CASSPGTANYEQYF. CDR3 nucleotides: TGTGCCAGCAGCCCGGGGACAGCCAACTACGAGCAGTACTTC.